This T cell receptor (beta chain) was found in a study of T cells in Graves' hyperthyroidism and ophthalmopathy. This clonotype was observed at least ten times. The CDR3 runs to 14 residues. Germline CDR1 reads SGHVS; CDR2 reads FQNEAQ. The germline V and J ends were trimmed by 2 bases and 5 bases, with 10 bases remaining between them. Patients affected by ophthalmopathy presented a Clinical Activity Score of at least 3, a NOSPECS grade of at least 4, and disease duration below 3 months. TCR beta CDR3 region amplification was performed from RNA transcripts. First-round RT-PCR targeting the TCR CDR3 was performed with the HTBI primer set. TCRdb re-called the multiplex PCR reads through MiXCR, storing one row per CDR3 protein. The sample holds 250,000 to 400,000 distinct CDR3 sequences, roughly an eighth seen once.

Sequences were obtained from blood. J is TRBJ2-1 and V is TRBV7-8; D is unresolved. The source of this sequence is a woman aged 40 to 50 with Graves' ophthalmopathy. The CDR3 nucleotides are TGTGCCAGCAGCTTAACGTCTACCGACAATGAGCAGTTCTTC. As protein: CASSLTSTDNEQFF.